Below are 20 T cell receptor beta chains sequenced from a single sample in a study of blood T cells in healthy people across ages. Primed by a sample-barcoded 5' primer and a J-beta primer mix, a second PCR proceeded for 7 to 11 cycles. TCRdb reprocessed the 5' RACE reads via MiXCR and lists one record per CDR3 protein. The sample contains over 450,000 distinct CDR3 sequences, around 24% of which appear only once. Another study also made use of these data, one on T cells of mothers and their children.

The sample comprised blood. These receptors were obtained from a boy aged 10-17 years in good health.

The CDR3 bases are TGTGCCAGCAGTTTTCAAGCGGGGCTACAAGAGACCCAGTACTTC. This translates into CASSFQAGLQETQYF. V usage is TRBV12-3 or TRBV12-4 and J usage is TRBJ2-5; 7 bases match TRBD2. This CDR3 spans 15 amino acids. V was pared by 3 bases and J by 2 bases, with 6 bases of the junction left unmatched.

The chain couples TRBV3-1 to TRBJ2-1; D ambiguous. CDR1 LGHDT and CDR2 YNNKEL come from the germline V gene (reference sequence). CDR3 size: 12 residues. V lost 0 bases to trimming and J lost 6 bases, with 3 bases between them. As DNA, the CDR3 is TGTGCCAGCAGCCAAGACTTCAATGAGCAGTTCTTC. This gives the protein CASSQDFNEQFF.

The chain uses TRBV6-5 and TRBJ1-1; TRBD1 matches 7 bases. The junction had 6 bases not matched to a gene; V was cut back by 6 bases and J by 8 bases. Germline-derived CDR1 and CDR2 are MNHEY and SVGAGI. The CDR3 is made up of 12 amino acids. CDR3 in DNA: TGTGCCAGCAGCCGGGGACAGCAAGAAGCTTTCTTT. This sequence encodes CASSRGQQEAFF.

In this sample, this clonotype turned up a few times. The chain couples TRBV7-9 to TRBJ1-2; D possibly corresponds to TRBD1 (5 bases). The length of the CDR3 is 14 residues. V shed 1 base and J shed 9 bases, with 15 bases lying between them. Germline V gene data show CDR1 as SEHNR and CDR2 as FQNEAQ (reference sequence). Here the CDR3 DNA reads TGTGCCAGCAGCTTAGGGGTGGCGCAGGGACGCTACACCTTC. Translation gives CASSLGVAQGRYTF.

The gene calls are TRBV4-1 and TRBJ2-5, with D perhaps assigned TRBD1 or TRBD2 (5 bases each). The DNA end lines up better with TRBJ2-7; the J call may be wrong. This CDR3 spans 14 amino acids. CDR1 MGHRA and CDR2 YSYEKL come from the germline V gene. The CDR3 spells CASSQGGMGGEQYF. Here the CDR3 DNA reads TGCGCCAGCAGCCAAGGGGGGATGGGCGGCGAGCAGTACTTC.

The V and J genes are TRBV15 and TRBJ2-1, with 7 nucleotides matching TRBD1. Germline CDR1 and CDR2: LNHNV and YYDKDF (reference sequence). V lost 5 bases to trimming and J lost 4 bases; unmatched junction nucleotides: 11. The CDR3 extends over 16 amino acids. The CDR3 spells CATSGLTGRTYNEQFF. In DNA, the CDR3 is TGTGCCACCAGCGGACTGACAGGGCGAACGTACAATGAGCAGTTCTTC. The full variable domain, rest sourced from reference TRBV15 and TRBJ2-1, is DAMVIQNPRYQVTQFGKPVTLSCSQTLNHNVMYWYQQKSSQAPKLLFHYYDKDFNNEADTPDNFQSRRPNTSFCFLDIRSPGLGDTAMYLCATSGLTGRTYNEQFFGPGTRLTVL.

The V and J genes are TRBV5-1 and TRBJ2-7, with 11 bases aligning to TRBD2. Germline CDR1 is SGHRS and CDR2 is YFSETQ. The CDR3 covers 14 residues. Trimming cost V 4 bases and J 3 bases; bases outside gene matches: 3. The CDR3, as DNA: TGCGCCAGCAGCGACACTAGCGGGGGCTACGAGCAGTACTTC. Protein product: CASSDTSGGYEQYF.

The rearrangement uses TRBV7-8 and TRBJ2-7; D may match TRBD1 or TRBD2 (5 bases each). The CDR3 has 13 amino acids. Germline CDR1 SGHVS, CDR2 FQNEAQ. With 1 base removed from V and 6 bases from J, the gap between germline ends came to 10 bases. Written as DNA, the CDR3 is TGTGCCAGCAGCTTAGAATGGGACGTCGAGCAGTACTTC. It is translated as CASSLEWDVEQYF. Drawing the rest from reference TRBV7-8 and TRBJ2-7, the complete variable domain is GAGVSQSPRYKVAKRGQDVALRCDPISGHVSLFWYQQALGQGPEFLTYFQNEAQLDKSGLPSDRFFAERPEGSVSTLKIQRTQQEDSAVYLCASSLEWDVEQYFGPGTRLTVT.

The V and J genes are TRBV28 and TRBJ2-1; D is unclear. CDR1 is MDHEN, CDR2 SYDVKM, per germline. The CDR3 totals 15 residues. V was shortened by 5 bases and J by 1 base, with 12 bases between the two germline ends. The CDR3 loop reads CASSGSLGSYNEQFF. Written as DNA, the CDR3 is TGTGCCAGCAGTGGAAGCCTAGGGTCCTACAATGAGCAGTTCTTC.

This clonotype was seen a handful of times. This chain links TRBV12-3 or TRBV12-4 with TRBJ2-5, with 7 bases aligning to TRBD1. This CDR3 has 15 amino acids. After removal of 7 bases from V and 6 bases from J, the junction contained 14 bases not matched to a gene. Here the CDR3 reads CASTGDRYGGKTQYF. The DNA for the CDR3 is TGTGCCAGCACTGGGGACAGATACGGTGGGAAGACCCAGTACTTC.

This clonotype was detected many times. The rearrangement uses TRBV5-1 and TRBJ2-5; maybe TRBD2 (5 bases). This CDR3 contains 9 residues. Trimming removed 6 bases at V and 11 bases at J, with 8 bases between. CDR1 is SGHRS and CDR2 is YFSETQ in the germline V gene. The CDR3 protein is CASIGGQYF. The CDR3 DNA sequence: TGCGCCAGCATTGGCGGGCAGTACTTC.

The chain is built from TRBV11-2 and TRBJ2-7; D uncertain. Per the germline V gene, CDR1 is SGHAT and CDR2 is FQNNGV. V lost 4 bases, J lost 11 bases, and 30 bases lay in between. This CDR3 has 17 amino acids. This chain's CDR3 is CASSSLLRPRSGPRKYF. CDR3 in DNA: TGTGCCAGCAGCTCGCTGCTTAGACCTCGGAGTGGCCCACGAAAGTACTTC.

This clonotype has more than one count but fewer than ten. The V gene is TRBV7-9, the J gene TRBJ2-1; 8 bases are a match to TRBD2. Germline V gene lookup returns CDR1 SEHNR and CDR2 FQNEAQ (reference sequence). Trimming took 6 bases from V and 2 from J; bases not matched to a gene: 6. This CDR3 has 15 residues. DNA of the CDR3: TGTGCCAGCAGACCGAGCGGGGGTACCTACAATGAGCAGTTCTTC. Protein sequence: CASRPSGGTYNEQFF. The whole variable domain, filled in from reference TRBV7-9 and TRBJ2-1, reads DTGVSQNPRHKITKRGQNVTFRCDPISEHNRLYWYRQTLGQGPEFLTYFQNEAQLEKSRLLSDRFSAERPKGSFSTLEIQRTEQGDSAMYLCASRPSGGTYNEQFFGPGTRLTVL.

The DNA of the CDR3 is TGTGCCAGCAGGACTCCTCGGGGGCGCGGTGACCATGGCTACACCTTC. Residues: CASRTPRGRGDHGYTF. The chain couples TRBV6-1 to TRBJ1-2, with D perhaps TRBD1 (6 bases). The CDR3 has 16 residues. Germline assignment: CDR1 MNHNS and CDR2 SASEGT. Trimming removed 6 bases at V and 6 bases at J, with 23 bases between.

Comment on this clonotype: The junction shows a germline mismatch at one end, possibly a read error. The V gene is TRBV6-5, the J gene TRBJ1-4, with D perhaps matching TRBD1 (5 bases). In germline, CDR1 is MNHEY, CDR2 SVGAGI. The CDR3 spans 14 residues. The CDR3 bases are TGTGCCATCAGTGGAGGGGCAACTAATGAAAAACTGTTTTTT. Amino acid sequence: CAISGGATNEKLFF.

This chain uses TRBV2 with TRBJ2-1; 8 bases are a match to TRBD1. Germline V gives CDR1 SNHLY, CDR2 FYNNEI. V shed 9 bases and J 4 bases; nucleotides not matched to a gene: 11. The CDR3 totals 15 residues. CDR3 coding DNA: TGTGCCAGTAAGACCGGGACAGGCTCATACAATGAGCAGTTCTTC. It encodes CASKTGTGSYNEQFF.

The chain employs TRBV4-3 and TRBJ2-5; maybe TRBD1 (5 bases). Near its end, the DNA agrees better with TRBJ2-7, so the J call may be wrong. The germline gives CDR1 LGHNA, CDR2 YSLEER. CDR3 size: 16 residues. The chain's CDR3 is CASSQDVAPQGDEQYF. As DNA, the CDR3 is TGCGCCAGCAGCCAAGACGTCGCCCCCCAGGGTGACGAGCAGTACTTC.

CDR3 sequence: CASREVAHRNAFF. CDR3 nucleotide sequence: TGTGCCAGCAGGGAAGTAGCACACCGGAACGCTTTCTTT. This chain uses TRBV6-5 with TRBJ1-1; D gene uncertain. Trimming cost V 6 bases and J 11 bases, with 19 bases left between them. The CDR3 runs to 13 residues. CDR1 is MNHEY, CDR2 SVGAGI, per germline.

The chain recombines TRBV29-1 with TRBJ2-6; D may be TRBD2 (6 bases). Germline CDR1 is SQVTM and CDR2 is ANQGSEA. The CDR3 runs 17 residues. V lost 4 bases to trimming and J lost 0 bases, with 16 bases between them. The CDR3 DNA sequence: TGCAGCGTTGTCTCGCGGGATAGAATCTCTGGGGCCAACGTCCTGACTTTC. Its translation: CSVVSRDRISGANVLTF.

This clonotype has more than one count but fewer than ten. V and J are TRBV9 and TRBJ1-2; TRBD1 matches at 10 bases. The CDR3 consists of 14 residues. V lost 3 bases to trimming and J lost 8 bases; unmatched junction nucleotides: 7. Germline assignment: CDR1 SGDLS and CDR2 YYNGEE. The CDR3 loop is CASSGPGQGTGYTF. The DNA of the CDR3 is TGTGCCAGCAGCGGCCCGGGACAGGGGACCGGCTACACCTTC.